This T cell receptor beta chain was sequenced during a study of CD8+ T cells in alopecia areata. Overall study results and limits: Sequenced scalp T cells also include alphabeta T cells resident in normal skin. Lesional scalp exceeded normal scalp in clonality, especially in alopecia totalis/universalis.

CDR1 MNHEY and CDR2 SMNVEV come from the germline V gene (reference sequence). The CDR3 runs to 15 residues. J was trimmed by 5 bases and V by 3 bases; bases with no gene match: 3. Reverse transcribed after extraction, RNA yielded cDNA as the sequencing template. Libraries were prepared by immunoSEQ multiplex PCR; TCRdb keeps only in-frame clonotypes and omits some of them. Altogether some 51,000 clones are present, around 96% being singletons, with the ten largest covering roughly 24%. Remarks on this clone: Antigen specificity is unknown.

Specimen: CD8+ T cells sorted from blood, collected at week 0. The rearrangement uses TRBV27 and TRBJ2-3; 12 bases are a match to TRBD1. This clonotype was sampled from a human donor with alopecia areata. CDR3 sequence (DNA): TGTGCCAGCAGTTTGGGACAGGGGGCGGGAGATACGCAGTATTTT. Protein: CASSLGQGAGDTQYF.